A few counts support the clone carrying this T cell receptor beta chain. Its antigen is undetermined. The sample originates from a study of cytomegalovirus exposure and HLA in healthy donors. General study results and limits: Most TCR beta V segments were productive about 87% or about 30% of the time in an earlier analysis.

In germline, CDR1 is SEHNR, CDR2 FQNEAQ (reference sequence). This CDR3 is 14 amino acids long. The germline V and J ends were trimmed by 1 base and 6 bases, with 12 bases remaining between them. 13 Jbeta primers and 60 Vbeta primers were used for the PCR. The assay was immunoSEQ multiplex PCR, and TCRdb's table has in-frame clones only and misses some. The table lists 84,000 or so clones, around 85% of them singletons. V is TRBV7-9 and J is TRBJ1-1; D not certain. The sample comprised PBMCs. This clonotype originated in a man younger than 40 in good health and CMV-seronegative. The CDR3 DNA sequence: TGTGCCAGCAGCTTAGTGGTCGGGATCCCTGAAGCTTTCTTT. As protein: CASSLVVGIPEAFF.